The clone carrying this T cell receptor (beta chain) showed up just a few times. Its target is unknown. The V gene lost 5 bases and the J gene lost 3 bases, with 13 bases spanning the gap. Germline CDR1 is SGHTA and CDR2 is FQGTGA. The CDR3 is 14 amino acids. Together with a sample-barcoded 5' primer, a J-beta primer mix was included in a second PCR lasting roughly 6 to 12 cycles. A minimum of 3 million CDR3-containing paired-end reads was obtained for each sample. TCRdb itself ran the 5' RACE reads through MiXCR, one entry per CDR3 protein. Here the sample spans roughly 860,000 distinct CDR3 sequences, roughly 60% being singletons. The data were obtained in a study of blood T cells in healthy people across ages. Study-level findings and limits: In long-lived donors, naive CD4+ cell counts and diversity exceeded those of aged donors. Correlation between TCR beta diversity and naive T cell percentage was strong.

Roughly 10 milliliters of peripheral blood were drawn from each donor. The rearrangement uses TRBV7-3 and TRBJ1-1, with D tentatively TRBD1 (5 bases). This sequence was found in a man aged 25-45 years in good health. What was sequenced was blood. The CDR3 region is CASSPLSRDTEAFF. Here the CDR3 DNA reads TGTGCCAGCAGCCCGCTATCCAGGGACACTGAAGCTTTCTTT.